The source of this T cell receptor (beta chain) is a study of beta chain features in type 1 diabetes. Overall study: Age, gender and cell yields were similar between patients and healthy donors. Points from the study as a whole: The study notes PCR might favor shorter templates equally in patients and controls. VDJ junctions from patients with type 1 diabetes contained fewer insertions and more deletions.

Naive, central memory, regulatory and stem cell-like memory cells within the CD4+ compartment were sorted using CD45RO/CCR7/CD25/CD127/CD95/CD27. All of the isolated RNA was reverse transcribed, so expressed TCRB transcripts were sequenced. TCRdb's copy holds only in-frame clones and misses some; the assay was immunoSEQ multiplex PCR. The table has about 410,000 clones, roughly 14% seen once. This clone has just a few counts. Its antigen is not identified. The sequence came from a man aged 25 to 40 in good health. The sequenced sample consisted of naive CD4+ T cells from blood.

CDR3: CASSRAGTEAFF. CDR3 DNA: TGTGCCAGCAGCCGAGCGGGCACTGAAGCTTTCTTT. The rearrangement uses TRBV7-9 and TRBJ1-1; the D is unclear. This CDR3 comprises 12 residues. CDR1 is SEHNR, CDR2 FQNEAQ, per germline (reference sequence). V lost 5 bases, J lost 4 bases, and 8 bases lay in between.